This T cell receptor (beta chain) stems from a study of T-cell reconstitution after alpha-beta-depleted transplantation in children. This clonotype was seen at least ten times. Its antigen is currently unknown. The CDR3 runs 14 residues. Germline V gives CDR1 SGHTA, CDR2 FQGNSA. V was shortened by 2 bases and J by 4 bases, with 12 bases between the two germline ends. Study-wide results and limits: Reports say that about two months after transplant, the alpha-beta T cells came out of several hundred graft clones that had expanded. Newly produced T cells mostly accounted for T-cell counts and diversity one year post-transplant.

The TCRbeta library was prepared with unique molecular identifiers. TCRdb fed the PCR reads into MiXCR, producing one record per CDR3 protein. The data hold a few hundred thousand distinct CDR3 sequences, with roughly 9.1% observed a single time. This TCR was recovered from a boy in the first two years of life with acute myeloid leukemia, due to receive a stem cell transplant. The specimen was PBMCs, collected before TCRalphabeta/CD19-depleted stem cell transplant. The chain joins TRBV7-2 to TRBJ2-7; a weak D match, TRBD2 (6 bases). The CDR3: CASSLSGVKYEQYF. As DNA, the CDR3 is TGTGCCAGCAGCTTATCGGGAGTGAAGTACGAGCAGTACTTC.